This T cell receptor (beta chain) was sequenced for a study of blood T cells in healthy people across ages (dated by TCRdb to 2013 to 2016). Broadly, across the study: In model experiments, roughly one uniquely barcoded TCR beta cDNA molecule per two T cells was captured by template switching. Age-related changes in TCR beta repertoire diversity were measured in the study by deep sequencing normalized with unique cDNA molecular identifiers. Donors were grouped into four age groups: young (average roughly 16 years), middle-aged (39), aged (around 62) and long-lived (about 90). Donors of different ages were randomly distributed across sequencing lanes to avoid experimental bias. Using the same blood draw, the study looked at two additional independent replicas of 1 million unique cDNA reads for two donors, one aged 18 to 30 and the other aged 80 or older. General conclusions and limits of the study: The long-lived group showed more naive CD4+ T cells, fewer expanded clones and increased TCR diversity than the aged group, suggesting age selection. Observed TCR beta diversity per million T cells fell roughly linearly with age, and a significant reduction was already apparent by age roughly 40. The percentage of naive T cells measured by flow cytometry correlated strongly with observed TCR beta diversity. Bulk unsorted PBMC profiling prevented conclusive comparison of naive and antigen-experienced compartments. Estimates of total diversity based on one million sequenced T cells were regarded as lower bounds and as underestimates. Because the CMV infection status of the donors was unknown, age-related changes in expanded clonotypes may potentially have been confounded.

Donors were 39 systemically healthy Caucasian individuals from Russia aged about 6 to 100 years. Ten milliliters of peripheral blood were drawn from each donor into EDTA-treated Vacutainer tubes. Ficoll-Paque density-gradient centrifugation was used to isolate PBMCs, with at least 7 million obtained per sample. Trizol reagent was used to extract total RNA from the PBMCs, yielding at least 6 micrograms per sample. For every donor, flow cytometry on a PBMC aliquot measured the percentage of naive CD45RAhigh/CD27high T cells. With respect to this clonotype: Its antigen remains unidentified. No quality values exist for individual bases; no much larger clone is one base distant.

The protocol used for the library was 5' RACE. Instrument used: Illumina HiSeq 2500. A second PCR of roughly 7 to 11 cycles was performed with a sample-barcoded 5' primer and a J-beta primer mix. A template-switch 5' adaptor carrying 12 random nucleotides introduced a unique molecular identifier onto each TCR beta cDNA molecule. At least 2.5 million CDR3-containing paired-end reads were obtained from each sample. First-strand cDNA synthesis was performed from all RNA using the Mint cDNA synthesis kit, with priming by a TRBC-specific oligonucleotide. Following uracil-DNA glycosylase treatment, a first 18-cycle PCR with universal primers M1SS and BC2_uni_R was performed on all cDNA. For the original study's pipeline: For normalization, 1 million high-quality reads were randomly selected from each sample, with every read carrying a distinct molecular identifier. Instead of being binned into consensus sequences, reads with shared molecular identifiers were discarded. MiTCR, run with a Q25 quality threshold and the strictest error-elimination algorithm, handled CDR3 identification, clonotype clustering and error correction. A nonparametric unseen species model with Euler transformation was used to estimate a lower bound on total TCR beta diversity. The raw public data were reprocessed by TCRdb itself: fastp quality trimming at Q25, MiXCR clonotype calling, in-frame beta chains only. Rows with a matching CDR3 protein are joined into one entry that keeps the most common DNA and genes. The V and J calls and clone size are TCRdb's, not the authors'. This sample comprises over a million distinct CDR3 sequences, 42% of them detected only once. Under 8% of the sample is held by the ten biggest clonotypes.

Sequencing input: blood. The origin of this receptor is a woman between 18 and 29 years old in good health.

The CDR3 has the sequence CASIRQGSGYGYTF. The DNA reads TGTGCCAGCATTCGACAGGGCAGCGGCTATGGCTACACCTTC. The V and J genes are TRBV9 and TRBJ1-2, and TRBD1 aligns with 7 junction nucleotides. V and J are trimmed by 6 bases and 4 bases, and the gene matches miss 9 bases of the junction. Reading the germline V gene gives CDR1 SGDLS and CDR2 YYNGEE. The CDR3 goes from the cysteine to the phenylalanine over 14 residues. Only CDR3 DNA is held: 42 bases, read in frame from base 1.